This T cell receptor (beta chain) originates from a study of T cells in Graves' hyperthyroidism and ophthalmopathy. This clonotype showed up just a few times. Amplification targeted TCR beta CDR3 regions from RNA transcripts. The HTBI primer set drove a first-round RT-PCR of the TCR CDR3. Each CDR3 protein is one row after TCRdb ran MiXCR on the multiplex PCR reads. Of about 840,000 distinct CDR3 sequences detected, over 35% appear once; the ten largest clones hold about 9%. The sequenced material came from blood. This sequence originates from a man younger than 35 with Graves' hyperthyroidism.

CDR3 bases: TGTGCCAGCAGTCCGACCCTTAACGCGAACACCGGGGAGCTGTTTTTT. This codes for CASSPTLNANTGELFF. This chain connects TRBV2 to TRBJ2-2, with D hard to call. The CDR3 contains 16 residues. The V end was cut by 5 bases, the J end by 0 bases, with 13 bases between. The V gene's germline CDR1 is SNHLY and CDR2 FYNNEI.